This T cell receptor (beta chain) came from a study of cytomegalovirus exposure and HLA in healthy donors. Primers included in the PCR were 60 Vbeta and 13 Jbeta primers. As processed by the authors: An analysis that came later counted approximately 76 million unique TCR beta chains, roughly 11 million shared. TCRdb's table, derived via immunoSEQ multiplex PCR, lists solely in-frame clones and lacks some. The V and J calls and clone size are taken from that table; D and trimming were inferred from the DNA. The table has about 180,000 clones, 84% seen once. Donors counted as nominally healthy when sampled, yet unrecorded immune exposures were likely. This clone has just a few counts. No antigen is known for it. The CDR3 consists of 16 residues. The J segment lost 5 bases and the V segment lost 3 bases, leaving 14 bases of the junction unmatched. Germline CDR1 and CDR2: SGHRS and YFSETQ. Study outcomes and limitations: In a later analysis, a missense DCLRE1C variant was linked to TCR beta V- and J-gene trimming.

The J gene is TRBJ2-7, the V gene TRBV5-1; 7 bases map to TRBD1. This receptor was taken from a man under 40 in good health and CMV-seronegative. Source material: PBMCs. CDR3 loop: CASSYQQGKVGDEQYF. The CDR3 region has the DNA TGCGCCAGCAGCTATCAACAGGGGAAGGTAGGAGACGAGCAGTACTTC.